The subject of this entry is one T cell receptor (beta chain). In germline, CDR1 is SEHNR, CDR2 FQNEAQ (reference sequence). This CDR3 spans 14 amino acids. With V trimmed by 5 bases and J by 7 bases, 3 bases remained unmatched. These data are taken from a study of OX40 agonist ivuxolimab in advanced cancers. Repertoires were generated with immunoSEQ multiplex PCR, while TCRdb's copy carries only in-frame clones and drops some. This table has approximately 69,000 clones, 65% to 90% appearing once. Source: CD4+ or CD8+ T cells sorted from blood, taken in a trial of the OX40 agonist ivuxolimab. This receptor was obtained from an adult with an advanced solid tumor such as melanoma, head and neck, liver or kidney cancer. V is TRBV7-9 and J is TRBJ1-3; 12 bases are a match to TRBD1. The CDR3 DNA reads TGTGCCAGCAGCGCGGGACAGGGGGCGAACACCATATATTTT. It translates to CASSAGQGANTIYF. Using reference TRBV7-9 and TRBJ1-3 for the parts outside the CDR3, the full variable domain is DTGVSQNPRHKITKRGQNVTFRCDPISEHNRLYWYRQTLGQGPEFLTYFQNEAQLEKSRLLSDRFSAERPKGSFSTLEIQRTEQGDSAMYLCASSAGQGANTIYFGEGSWLTVV.